This T cell receptor beta chain was recovered during a study of T cells in Graves' hyperthyroidism and ophthalmopathy. RNA transcripts gave rise to amplified TCR beta CDR3 regions. First-round RT-PCR with HTBI primers amplified the TCR CDR3 region. MiXCR was run by TCRdb on the multiplex PCR reads, yielding one entry per CDR3 protein. The sample has under 550,000 distinct CDR3 sequences; roughly 13% are singletons. The ends lost 1 base at V and 6 bases at J; junction bases unmatched: 8. The CDR3 loop spans 17 amino acids. CDR1 and CDR2 from the germline V gene are SGHTA and FQGNSA. The sample holds many counts of this clonotype.

The sequence came from a woman under 30 with Graves' hyperthyroidism. Material: blood. The genes are TRBV7-2 and TRBJ2-3; 12 bases fit TRBD2. CDR3 sequence: CASSLGASGRALDTQYF. The CDR3 coding sequence is TGTGCCAGCAGCTTAGGGGCTAGCGGGAGGGCCTTGGATACGCAGTATTTT. Supplemented by reference TRBV7-2 and TRBJ2-3, the full variable domain reads GAGVSQSPSNKVTEKGKDVELRCDPISGHTALYWYRQSLGQGLEFLIYFQGNSAPDKSGLPSDRFSAERTGGSVSTLTIQRTQQEDSAVYLCASSLGASGRALDTQYFGPGTRLTVL.